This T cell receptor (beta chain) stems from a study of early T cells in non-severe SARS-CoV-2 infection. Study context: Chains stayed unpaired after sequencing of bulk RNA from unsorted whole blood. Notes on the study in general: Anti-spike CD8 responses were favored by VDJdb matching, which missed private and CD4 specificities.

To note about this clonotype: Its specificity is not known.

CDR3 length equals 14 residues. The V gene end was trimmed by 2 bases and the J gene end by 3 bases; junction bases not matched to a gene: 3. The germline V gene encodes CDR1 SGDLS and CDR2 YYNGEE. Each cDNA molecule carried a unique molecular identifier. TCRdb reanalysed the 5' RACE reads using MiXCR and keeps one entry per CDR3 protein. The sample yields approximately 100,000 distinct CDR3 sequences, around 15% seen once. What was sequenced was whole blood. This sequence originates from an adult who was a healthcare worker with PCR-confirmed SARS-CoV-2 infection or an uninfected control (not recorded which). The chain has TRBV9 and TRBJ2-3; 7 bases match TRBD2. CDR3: CASSVGTTTDTQYF. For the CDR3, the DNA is TGTGCCAGCAGCGTGGGGACTACTACAGATACGCAGTATTTT.